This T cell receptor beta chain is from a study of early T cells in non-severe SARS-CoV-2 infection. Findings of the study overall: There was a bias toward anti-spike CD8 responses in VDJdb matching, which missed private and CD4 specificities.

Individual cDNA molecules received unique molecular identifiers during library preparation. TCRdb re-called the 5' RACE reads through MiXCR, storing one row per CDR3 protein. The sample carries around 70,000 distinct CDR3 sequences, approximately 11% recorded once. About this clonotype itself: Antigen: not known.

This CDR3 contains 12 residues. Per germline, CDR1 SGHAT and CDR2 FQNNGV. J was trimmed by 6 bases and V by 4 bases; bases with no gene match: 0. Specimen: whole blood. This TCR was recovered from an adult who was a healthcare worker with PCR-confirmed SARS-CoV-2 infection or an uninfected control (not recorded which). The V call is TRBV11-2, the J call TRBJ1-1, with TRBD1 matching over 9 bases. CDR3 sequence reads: CASSWTGAEAFF. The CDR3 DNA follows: TGTGCCAGCAGCTGGACAGGGGCTGAAGCTTTCTTT.